This TCR beta chain originates from a study of glioma-infiltrating T cells. A note on this clonotype: Its antigen is undetermined. A read error may be the cause here, since a much bigger clone is one base away.

This CDR3 contains 14 residues. CDR1 and CDR2 from the germline V gene are SNHLY and FYNNEI. General study findings and limits: Non-neoplastic patients had below-expected tissue-blood divergence, while all gliomas exceeded expectation.

Amplification of TCR alpha and beta CDR3 regions from RNA used iRepertoire nested multiplex PCR. TCRdb reprocessed the multiplex PCR reads with MiXCR, giving one entry per CDR3 protein. The sample includes 160,000 or so distinct CDR3 sequences, around 40% of them seen just once. The receptor was isolated from a human donor with low-grade glioma or glioblastoma, undergoing nonglioma brain surgery, or in good health (not recorded which). The sample consisted of glioma tissue, nonneoplastic brain tissue, or PBMCs (not recorded which). The J gene is TRBJ1-5, the V gene TRBV2; D uncertain. The CDR3 region is CASSYEPGGQPKHF. The CDR3 DNA follows: TGTGCCAGCAGTTACGAACCCGGTGGCCAGCCCAAGCATTTT.